These 16 T cell receptor beta chains originate from one sample sequenced in a study of T cells in Graves' hyperthyroidism and ophthalmopathy. RNA transcripts provided the source from which TCR beta CDR3 regions were amplified. During a first-round RT-PCR of the TCR CDR3, the HTBI primer set was used. TCRdb called the multiplex PCR reads again in MiXCR, with one record for every CDR3 protein. The repertoire holds roughly 650,000 distinct CDR3 sequences, with more than 15% as singletons. Input material: blood. The receptors were sampled from a woman in her thirties or forties with Graves' ophthalmopathy.

This clonotype was detected a few times. The J gene is TRBJ1-6, the V gene TRBV12-3 or TRBV12-4; the D gene is possibly TRBD1 (6 bases). This CDR3 comprises 13 residues. The germline V and J ends were trimmed by 7 bases and 10 bases, with 14 bases remaining between them. The CDR3 DNA sequence: TGTGCCAGCACAACTACCGGGGGCTCACCCCTCCACTTT. It encodes CASTTTGGSPLHF.

With respect to this clonotype: Sequence at one end of the junction differs from germline and may be a read error. V is TRBV7-6 and J is TRBJ2-2; possibly TRBD2 for D (6 bases). Germline V gives CDR1 SGHVS, CDR2 FNYEAQ. The CDR3 is made up of 13 amino acids. CDR3 DNA: TGTGCTAGCAGCCCCGGGCTCACCGGGGGGCTGTTTTTT. The encoded protein is CASSPGLTGGLFF. Using reference TRBV7-6 and TRBJ2-2 for the parts outside the CDR3, the full variable domain is GAGVSQSPRYKVTKRGQDVALRCDPISGHVSLYWYRQALGQGPEFLTYFNYEAQQDKSGLPNDRFSAERPEGSISTLTIQRTEQRDSAMYRCASSPGLTGGLFFGEGSRLTVL.

The table lists this clonotype with many counts. The chain recombines TRBV30 with TRBJ2-2; no clear D. Germline loops: CDR1 GTSNPN, CDR2 SVGIG (reference sequence). Trimming took off 7 bases at V and 2 bases at J, with 8 bases between the two ends. The CDR3 is 12 amino acids. The CDR3 nucleotides are TGTGCCTATAACAGTAACACCGGGGAGCTGTTTTTT. Amino acids: CAYNSNTGELFF.

This clonotype was seen many times. The chain employs TRBV12-3 or TRBV12-4 and TRBJ1-6; TRBD1 matches 7 bases. CDR3 length equals 14 residues. The junction had 4 bases not matched to a gene; V was cut back by 6 bases and J by 5 bases. In DNA form, the CDR3 reads TGTGCCAGCAGCGCCGGGACAGATAATTCACCCCTCCACTTT. This codes for CASSAGTDNSPLHF.

This clonotype was observed many times. The chain recombines TRBV2 with TRBJ1-5; 11 bases align to TRBD1. Germline CDR1 SNHLY, CDR2 FYNNEI. V trimming: 6 bases; J trimming: 5 bases; junction bases outside the gene matches: 3. This CDR3 region has 14 residues. CDR3 sequence (DNA): TGTGCCAGCAGGGGGACAGGGGGGCATCAGCCCCAGCATTTT. Amino acid sequence: CASRGTGGHQPQHF. The full variable domain, rest sourced from reference TRBV2 and TRBJ1-5, is EPEVTQTPSHQVTQMGQEVILRCVPISNHLYFYWYRQILGQKVEFLVSFYNNEISEKSEIFDDQFSVERPDGSNFTLKIRSTKLEDSAMYFCASRGTGGHQPQHFGDGTRLSIL.

This clonotype was recorded many times. The gene calls are TRBV27 and TRBJ1-4; TRBD1 is a possible D gene (5 bases). The CDR3 has 12 amino acids. Germline lookup yields CDR1 MNHEY and CDR2 SMNVEV (reference sequence). V was clipped by 3 bases and J by 6 bases, with 5 bases between them. The CDR3 DNA reads as TGTGCCAGCAGTTTGGGGGATGAAAAACTGTTTTTT. This gives the protein CASSLGDEKLFF.

This clonotype has more than one count but fewer than ten. This chain links TRBV6-1 with TRBJ1-6; 9 bases map to TRBD1. CDR1 MNHNS and CDR2 SASEGT come from the germline V gene. CDR3 size: 18 residues. J lost 9 bases, V lost 6 bases, and 18 bases had no gene match. The CDR3 region has the DNA TGTGCCAGCAGGAACAGCCTGACAGGGGGAGGTTTCGCTTCACCCCTCCACTTT. Protein: CASRNSLTGGGFASPLHF.

This clonotype was detected ten times or more. This chain joins TRBV3-1 and TRBJ2-1, with TRBD2 identical over 7 bases. Per the germline V gene, CDR1 is LGHDT and CDR2 is YNNKEL (reference sequence). CDR3 length: 14 residues. J lost 4 bases, V lost 5 bases, and 5 bases had no gene match. CDR3 sequence reads: CASSRASGYNEQFF. The CDR3 region has the DNA TGTGCCAGCAGCAGGGCTAGCGGTTACAATGAGCAGTTCTTC.

This clonotype has at least ten counts. The gene calls are TRBV5-1 and TRBJ2-2, with D unclear. The V gene lost 5 bases and the J gene lost 4 bases, with 15 bases spanning the gap. This CDR3 has 15 residues. Germline CDR1 SGHRS, CDR2 YFSETQ. The CDR3 spells CASRLGPGGTGELFF. The CDR3, as DNA: TGCGCCAGCAGGTTAGGACCGGGCGGCACCGGGGAGCTGTTTTTT. Combining the CDR3 with reference TRBV5-1 and TRBJ2-2 gives the whole variable domain KAGVTQTPRYLIKTRGQQVTLSCSPISGHRSVSWYQQTPGQGLQFLFEYFSETQRNKGNFPGRFSGRQFSNSRSEMNVSTLELGDSALYLCASRLGPGGTGELFFGEGSRLTVL.

The V call is TRBV12-3 or TRBV12-4, the J call TRBJ2-7; TRBD1 is a possible D gene (6 bases). This CDR3 spans 13 amino acids. V lost 11 bases and J 2 bases, leaving 16 bases between the germline ends. The CDR3 region is CAGTDRQAYEQYF. CDR3 bases: TGTGCCGGCACCGACAGACAGGCCTACGAGCAGTACTTC.

This clonotype was recorded a few times. V and J are TRBV20-1 and TRBJ2-5; 12 bases are a match to TRBD2. Germline V lookup: CDR1 DFQATT, CDR2 SNEGSKA (reference sequence). The ends lost 5 bases at V and 5 bases at J; junction bases unmatched: 6. The CDR3 loop spans 14 amino acids. The CDR3 here is CSAPSGGAKETQYF. In nucleotides, the CDR3 is TGCAGTGCTCCTAGCGGGGGGGCCAAGGAGACCCAGTACTTC.

This clonotype was counted many times. The gene calls are TRBV20-1 and TRBJ2-5; D might be TRBD1 (6 bases). Per germline, CDR1 DFQATT and CDR2 SNEGSKA (reference sequence). The CDR3 runs to 13 residues. The V end was cut by 6 bases, the J end by 2 bases, with 13 bases between. Written as DNA, the CDR3 is TGCAGTGCCTTACAGGGTTTTCAAGAGACCCAGTACTTC. It codes for CSALQGFQETQYF.

The table lists this clonotype with a few counts. The chain joins TRBV28 to TRBJ1-3; no clear D. Trimming shortened V by 2 bases and J by 4 bases, and 6 bases separated the two germline ends. Germline values: CDR1 MDHEN, CDR2 SYDVKM. The CDR3 totals 13 residues. The DNA for the CDR3 is TGTGCCAGCAGTTTAAACAACGGAAACACCATATATTTT. It specifies CASSLNNGNTIYF.

This clonotype was seen many times. The chain couples TRBV27 to TRBJ2-7; the match to TRBD1 covers 9 bases. CDR1 and CDR2 from the germline V gene are MNHEY and SMNVEV (reference sequence). The CDR3 contains 14 residues. After removal of 3 bases from V and 7 bases from J, the junction contained 7 bases not matched to a gene. The CDR3 DNA sequence: TGTGCCAGCAGTTTCTGGGACAGGGTAGGGGAGCAGTACTTC. Its protein is CASSFWDRVGEQYF.

The sample holds many counts of this clonotype. This rearrangement joins TRBV3-1 to TRBJ1-2, with D uncertain. V lost 0 bases and J lost 8, with 7 bases in between. Germline assignment: CDR1 LGHDT and CDR2 YNNKEL (reference sequence). The CDR3 runs 12 residues. CDR3 DNA sequence: TGTGCCAGCAGCCAAGAACTCGGGGGCTACACCTTC. This sequence encodes CASSQELGGYTF. Variable domain in full (rest from reference TRBV3-1 and TRBJ1-2): DTAVSQTPKYLVTQMGNDKSIKCEQNLGHDTMYWYKQDSKKFLKIMFSYNNKELIINETVPNRFSPKSPDKAHLNLHINSLELGDSAVYFCASSQELGGYTFGSGTRLTVV.

The J gene is TRBJ1-3, the V gene TRBV12-3 or TRBV12-4; no definite D call. V lost 8 bases and J 3 bases, leaving 14 bases between the germline ends. This CDR3 contains 14 residues. CDR3 nucleotides: TGTGCCAGCGGATCCATGGGCTTTGGAAACACCATATATTTT. Amino acid sequence: CASGSMGFGNTIYF.